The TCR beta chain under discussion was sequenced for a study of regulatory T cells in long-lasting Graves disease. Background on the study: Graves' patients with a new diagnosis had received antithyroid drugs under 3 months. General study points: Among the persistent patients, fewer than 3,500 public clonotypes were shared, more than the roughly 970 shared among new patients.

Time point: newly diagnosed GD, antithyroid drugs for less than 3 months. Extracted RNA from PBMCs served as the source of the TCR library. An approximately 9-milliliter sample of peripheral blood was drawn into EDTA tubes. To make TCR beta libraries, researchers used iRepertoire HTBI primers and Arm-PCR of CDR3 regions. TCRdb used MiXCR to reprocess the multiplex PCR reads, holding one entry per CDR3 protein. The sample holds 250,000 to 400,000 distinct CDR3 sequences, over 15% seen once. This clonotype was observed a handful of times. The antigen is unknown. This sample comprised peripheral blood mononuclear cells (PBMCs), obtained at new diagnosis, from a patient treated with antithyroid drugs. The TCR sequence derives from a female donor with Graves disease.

The CDR3 loop reads CASSESSGAYEQYF. The CDR3 DNA sequence: TGTGCCAGCAGTGAGTCTAGCGGGGCCTACGAGCAGTACTTC. The J gene is TRBJ2-7, the V gene TRBV2, with 9 positions matching TRBD2. J was trimmed by 2 bases and V by 3 bases; bases with no gene match: 2. This CDR3 comprises 14 residues. CDR1 and CDR2 (germline): SNHLY, FYNNEI.